These T cell receptor beta chains were read from a single sample in a study of technical replicates of blood from several donors. Assay: immunoSEQ multiplex PCR; the TCRdb copy retains only in-frame clones and omits some. The sample shows approximately 52,000 clones, about 86% of them seen only once. The material sequenced was PBMCs. These receptors all come from a human donor in good health. Some clones in this sample may be carry-over from other donors' samples. Each CDR3 is given with its conserved first and last residue. Fields, in order: D gene, J gene, V gene, CDR3 protein, CDR3 DNA. D genes are given only for firm matches.

>TRBD1|TRBJ1-5|TRBV7-6
CASSLGRGRSNQPQHF
TGTGCCAGCAGCTTAGGTAGGGGGCGAAGCAATCAGCCCCAGCATTTT
>TRBD1|TRBJ1-2|TRBV6-1
CASSIRDRGSFYTF
TGTGCCAGCAGTATCCGGGACAGGGGGTCCTTCTACACCTTC
>TRBD2|TRBJ2-1|TRBV7-3
CASSSTSGRGEQFF
TGTGCCAGCAGCTCTACTAGCGGGAGAGGTGAGCAGTTCTTC
>NA|TRBJ1-1|TRBV7-9
CASSHPSGNTEAFF
TGTGCCAGCAGCCACCCGTCCGGGAACACTGAAGCTTTCTTT
>TRBD2|TRBJ2-5|TRBV4-1
CASSQTGGARETQYF
TGCGCCAGCAGCCAGACCGGGGGGGCAAGGGAGACCCAGTACTTC
>TRBD2|TRBJ2-7|TRBV18
CASSPAGGRREQYF
TGTGCCAGCTCACCAGCGGGGGGTCGTCGCGAGCAGTACTTC
>TRBD1|TRBJ2-5|TRBV19
CASSPTDRGGETQYF
TGTGCCAGTAGTCCCACTGACAGGGGGGGAGAGACCCAGTACTTC
>NA|TRBJ1-5|TRBV4-1
CASSRGQSWGQPQHF
TGCGCCAGCAGCCGCGGACAGTCGTGGGGTCAGCCCCAGCATTTT
>TRBD2|TRBJ2-3|TRBV5-4
CASAQEAGALGTDTQYF
TGTGCCAGCGCTCAAGAAGCGGGAGCTTTGGGCACAGATACGCAGTATTTT
>NA|TRBJ2-3|TRBV11-3
CASSPKGVSTQYF
TGTGCCAGCAGCCCAAAAGGGGTATCTACGCAGTATTTT
>NA|TRBJ1-5|TRBV29-1
CSVGWLANQPQHF
TGCAGCGTTGGGTGGTTGGCTAATCAGCCCCAGCATTTT
>TRBD2|TRBJ2-7|TRBV18
CASSQVLLAGSEQYF
TGTGCCAGCTCTCAAGTATTACTAGCGGGGAGCGAGCAGTACTTC
>TRBD2|TRBJ2-2|TRBV7-3
CASSHSTSGGELFF
TGTGCCAGCAGCCATTCGACTAGCGGGGGGGAGCTGTTTTTT
>NA|TRBJ2-7|TRBV7-9
CASSAGQYAYEQYF
TGTGCCAGCAGCGCTGGACAGTACGCCTACGAGCAGTACTTC
>TRBD2|TRBJ2-7|TRBV30
CAWNVLYLAGANEQYF
TGTGCCTGGAATGTACTCTATCTAGCGGGAGCCAACGAGCAGTACTTC
>TRBD1|TRBJ2-7|TRBV5-1
CASSLGDRTTPYEQYF
TGCGCCAGCAGCTTGGGGGACAGAACCACACCCTACGAGCAGTACTTC